This TCR beta chain was observed in a study of T cell responses to AZD1222 COVID-19 vaccine. Study-level points and caveats: Elevations in Spike-specific TCR breadth and depth followed administration of two AZD1222 doses. Nearly half of spike-specific TCRs reportedly go after variant regions that carry no mutations. Spike-spanning, vaccine-associated CD4 TCRs were dominant at 160-218 and 743-854.

Second-dose intervals of approximately 4 or approximately 12 weeks were pooled. This clone appeared a few times. What it binds is unknown. Repertoires were generated with immunoSEQ multiplex PCR, while TCRdb's copy carries only in-frame clones and drops some. The top ten clones hold roughly 2.5% of a sample with roughly 120,000 clones, roughly 92% of them seen once. Trimming left V 0 bases short and J 8 bases short, with 12 bases between. CDR1 and CDR2 (germline): SGDLS, YYNGEE. CDR3 length equals 14 residues. The material was peripheral blood, obtained 28 days after the second AZD1222 dose. This chain links TRBV9 with TRBJ2-1; D not certain. The receptor was isolated from an adult who received the AZD1222 COVID-19 vaccine. The CDR3 region is CASSVASLPHEQFF. The CDR3 nucleotides read TGTGCCAGCAGCGTAGCTAGTCTTCCCCATGAGCAGTTCTTC.